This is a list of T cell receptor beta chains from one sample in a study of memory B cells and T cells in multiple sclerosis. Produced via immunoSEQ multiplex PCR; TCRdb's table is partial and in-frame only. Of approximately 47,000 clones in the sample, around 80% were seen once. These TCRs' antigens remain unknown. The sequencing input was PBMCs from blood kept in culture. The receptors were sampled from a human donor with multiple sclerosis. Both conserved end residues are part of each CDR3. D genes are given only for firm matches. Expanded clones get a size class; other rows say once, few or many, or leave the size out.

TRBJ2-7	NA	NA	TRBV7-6	CASSLPIHQLDSYEQYF	TGTGCCAGCAGCTTACCCATTCATCAACTCGATTCCTACGAGCAGTACTTC
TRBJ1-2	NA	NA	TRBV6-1	CASSEGLSGRYGYTF	TGTGCCAGCAGTGAAGGCCTCTCCGGGCGCTATGGCTACACCTTC
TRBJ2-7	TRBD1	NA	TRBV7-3	CASSPDRDAYEQYF	TGTGCCAGCAGCCCGGACAGGGACGCCTACGAGCAGTACTTC
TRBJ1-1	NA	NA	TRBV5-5	CASSLVTKDTEAFF	TGTGCCAGCAGCTTGGTGACGAAGGACACTGAAGCTTTCTTT
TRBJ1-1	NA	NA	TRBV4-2	CASSQDLMNTEAFF	TGTGCCAGCAGCCAAGATCTCATGAACACTGAAGCTTTCTTT
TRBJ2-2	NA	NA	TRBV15	CATSRVGRLNTGELFF	TGTGCCACCAGCAGAGTTGGCAGGTTGAACACCGGGGAGCTGTTTTTT
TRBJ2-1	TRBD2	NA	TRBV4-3	CASSQGLFAGGNEQFF	TGCGCCAGCAGCCAAGGTTTATTTGCGGGGGGAAATGAGCAGTTCTTC
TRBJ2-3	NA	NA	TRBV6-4	CASSVGGGSGDTQYF	TGTGCCAGCAGTGTGGGGGGTGGCTCTGGAGATACGCAGTATTTT
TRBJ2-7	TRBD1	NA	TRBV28	CASSWDSYEQYF	TGTGCCAGCAGCTGGGACAGCTACGAGCAGTACTTC
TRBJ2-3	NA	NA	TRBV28	CASSLGVSGDTQYF	TGTGCCAGCAGTTTAGGGGTCAGTGGGGATACGCAGTATTTT
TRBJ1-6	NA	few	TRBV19	CASNKDRSYNSPLHF	TGTGCCAGTAATAAAGACAGGAGCTATAATTCACCCCTCCACTTT
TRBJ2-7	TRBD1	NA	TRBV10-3	CAISRDRDGEQYF	TGTGCCATCAGTCGGGACAGGGATGGCGAGCAGTACTTC
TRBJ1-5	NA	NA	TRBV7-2	CASSLGGGSNQPQHF	TGTGCCAGCAGCTTAGGGGGGGGGAGCAATCAGCCCCAGCATTTT
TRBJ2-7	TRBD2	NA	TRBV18	CASSGRVQVLTTEQYF	TGTGCCAGCTCGGGGAGGGTCCAGGTTTTAACTACTGAGCAGTACTTC
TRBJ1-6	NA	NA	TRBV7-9	CASSLKTDNSPLHF	TGTGCCAGCAGCTTAAAGACAGACAATTCACCCCTCCACTTT
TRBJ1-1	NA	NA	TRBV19	CATEGRMNTEAFF	TGTGCCACCGAGGGACGGATGAACACTGAAGCTTTCTTT
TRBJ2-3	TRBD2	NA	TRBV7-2	CASRGRGGGADTQYF	TGTGCCAGCAGGGGGCGGGGGGGCGGCGCAGATACGCAGTATTTT
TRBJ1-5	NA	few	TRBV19	CASSIGGLGNQPQHF	TGTGCCAGTAGCATAGGGGGGCTGGGCAATCAGCCCCAGCATTTT
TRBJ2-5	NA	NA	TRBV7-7	CASSLSSAGLGTQYF	TGTGCTAGCAGCTTATCCTCGGCCGGTCTGGGGACCCAGTACTTC
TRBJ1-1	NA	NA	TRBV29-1	CSVEQGRGTEAFF	TGCAGCGTTGAGCAGGGGAGGGGTACTGAAGCTTTCTTT
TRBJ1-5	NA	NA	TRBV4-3	CASSQDYNQPQHF	TGCGCCAGCAGCCAAGATTATAATCAGCCCCAGCATTTT
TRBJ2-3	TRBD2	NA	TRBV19	CASRSGLAGAREYF	TGTGCCAGTAGGTCCGGACTAGCGGGGGCGAGGGAGTATTTT
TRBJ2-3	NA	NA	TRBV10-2	CASSGRVGTDTQYF	TGCGCCAGCAGTGGTAGGGTAGGCACAGATACGCAGTATTTT
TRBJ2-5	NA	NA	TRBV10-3	CAISDYTIKETQYF	TGTGCCATCAGTGACTATACCATCAAAGAGACCCAGTACTTC
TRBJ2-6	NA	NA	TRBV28	CASSLSVTGIGGANVLTF	TGTGCCAGCAGTTTATCAGTCACAGGGATAGGTGGGGCCAACGTCCTGACTTTC
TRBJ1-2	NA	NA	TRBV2	CASSDGGLDYGYTF	TGTGCCAGCAGTGATGGGGGGCTGGACTATGGCTACACCTTC
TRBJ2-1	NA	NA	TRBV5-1	CASSLEGSSYNEQFF	TGCGCCAGCAGCTTGGAGGGGTCATCCTACAATGAGCAGTTCTTC
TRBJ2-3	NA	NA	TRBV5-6	CASSIVRGLSTDTQYF	TGTGCCAGCAGCATTGTCCGGGGCTTAAGCACAGATACGCAGTATTTT
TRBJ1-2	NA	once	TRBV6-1	CASSDLGSVGYTF	TGTGCCAGCAGTGACCTGGGCTCGGTGGGCTACACCTTC
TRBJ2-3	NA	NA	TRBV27	CASSFFLSSTDTQYF	TGTGCCAGCAGTTTCTTCCTGTCTAGCACAGATACGCAGTATTTT
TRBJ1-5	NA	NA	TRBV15	CATSREKYSNQPQHF	TGTGCCACCAGCAGAGAAAAGTATAGCAATCAGCCCCAGCATTTT
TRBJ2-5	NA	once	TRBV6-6	CASSLQGFREQYF	TGTGCCAGCAGCCTACAGGGATTTCGGGAGCAGTACTTC
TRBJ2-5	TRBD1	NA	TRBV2	CASSYRGQETQYF	TGTGCCAGCAGTTACAGGGGTCAAGAGACCCAGTACTTC
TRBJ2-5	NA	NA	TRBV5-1	CASSLGGSGRRGETQYF	TGCGCCAGCAGCTTGGGGGGATCGGGACGTCGGGGAGAGACCCAGTACTTC
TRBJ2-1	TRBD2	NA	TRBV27	CASRSSGGVRYFF	TGTGCCAGCAGATCTAGCGGGGGGGTACGTTACTTCTTC
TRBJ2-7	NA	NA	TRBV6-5	CASSYGTWALAYEQYF	TGTGCCAGCAGTTATGGTACGTGGGCATTGGCCTACGAGCAGTACTTC
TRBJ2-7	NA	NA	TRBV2	CASSPVGWSYEQYF	TGTGCCAGCAGTCCCGTTGGATGGAGCTACGAGCAGTACTTC
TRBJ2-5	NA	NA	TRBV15	CATSSIGLQETQYF	TGTGCCACCAGCAGCATTGGACTTCAAGAGACCCAGTACTTC
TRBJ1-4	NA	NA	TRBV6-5	CASSWRGEAEKLFF	TGTGCCAGCTCCTGGCGGGGCGAAGCTGAAAAACTGTTTTTT
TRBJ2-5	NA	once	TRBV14	CASSPPLLNGVETQYF	TGTGCCAGCAGCCCCCCCCTTTTGAACGGCGTAGAGACCCAGTACTTC
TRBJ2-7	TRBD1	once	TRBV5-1	CASSLSGTGMYEQYF	TGCGCCAGCAGCTTATCCGGGACAGGGATGTACGAGCAGTACTTC
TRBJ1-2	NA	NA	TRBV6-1	CASSEEGRYYGYTF	TGTGCCAGCAGTGAAGAGGGGCGGTACTATGGCTACACCTTC
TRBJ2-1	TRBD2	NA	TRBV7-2	CATGTGGVNEQFF	TGTGCCACCGGGACTGGGGGGGTCAATGAGCAGTTCTTC
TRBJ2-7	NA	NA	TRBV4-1	CASSQDLTAPPEQYF	TGCGCCAGCAGCCAAGATCTGACCGCTCCCCCCGAGCAGTACTTC
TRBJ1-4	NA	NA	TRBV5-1	CASSSGTVTTNEKLFF	TGCGCCAGCAGCTCCGGGACGGTTACAACTAATGAAAAACTGTTTTTT
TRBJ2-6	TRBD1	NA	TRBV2	CASSVIRDRASALTF	TGTGCCAGCAGTGTGATCCGGGACAGGGCGTCTGCCCTGACTTTC
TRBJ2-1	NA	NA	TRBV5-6	CASSLGGLGHNEQFF	TGTGCCAGCAGCTTGGGAGGGTTAGGACACAATGAGCAGTTCTTC
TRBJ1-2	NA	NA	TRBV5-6	CASSPGQRRYGYTF	TGTGCCAGCAGCCCCGGACAGCGTCGGTATGGCTACACCTTC
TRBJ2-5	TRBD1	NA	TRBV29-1	CSVEGGPDRESGETQYF	TGCAGCGTTGAAGGGGGGCCGGACAGGGAGTCGGGAGAGACCCAGTACTTC
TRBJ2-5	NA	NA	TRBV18	CASSPRRVPYTGETQYF	TGTGCCAGCTCACCACGGAGGGTACCGTATACGGGGGAGACCCAGTACTTC